This T cell receptor (beta chain) was identified in a study of cytomegalovirus exposure and HLA in healthy donors. Findings of the study overall: Looking again later, the authors saw that most CMV-associated TCR beta chains seemed HLA-restricted. Across HLA loci, a later analysis found differing TCR association rates, with DRB1 most and HLA-C fewest.

PCR primers comprised 60 Vbeta and 13 Jbeta primers. Libraries were prepared by immunoSEQ multiplex PCR; TCRdb keeps only in-frame clonotypes and omits some of them. The table shows tens of thousands of clones, with approximately 63% occurring only once. V lost 9 bases to trimming and J lost 3 bases; unmatched junction nucleotides: 6. Germline-derived CDR1 and CDR2 are SNHLY and FYNNEI. The CDR3 totals 14 residues. Remarks on this clone: Its antigen remains unidentified.

The chain is built from TRBV2 and TRBJ2-2; 8 bases are a match to TRBD2. The receptor was isolated from a woman in her twenties or thirties in good health and CMV-seronegative. Sequencing was carried out using PBMCs. CDR3 amino acids: CASSGGGYTGELFF. CDR3 sequence (DNA): TGTGCCAGTAGCGGCGGGGGGTACACCGGGGAGCTGTTTTTT. The variable domain in full, completed from reference TRBV2 and TRBJ2-2, reads EPEVTQTPSHQVTQMGQEVILRCVPISNHLYFYWYRQILGQKVEFLVSFYNNEISEKSEIFDDQFSVERPDGSNFTLKIRSTKLEDSAMYFCASSGGGYTGELFFGEGSRLTVL.